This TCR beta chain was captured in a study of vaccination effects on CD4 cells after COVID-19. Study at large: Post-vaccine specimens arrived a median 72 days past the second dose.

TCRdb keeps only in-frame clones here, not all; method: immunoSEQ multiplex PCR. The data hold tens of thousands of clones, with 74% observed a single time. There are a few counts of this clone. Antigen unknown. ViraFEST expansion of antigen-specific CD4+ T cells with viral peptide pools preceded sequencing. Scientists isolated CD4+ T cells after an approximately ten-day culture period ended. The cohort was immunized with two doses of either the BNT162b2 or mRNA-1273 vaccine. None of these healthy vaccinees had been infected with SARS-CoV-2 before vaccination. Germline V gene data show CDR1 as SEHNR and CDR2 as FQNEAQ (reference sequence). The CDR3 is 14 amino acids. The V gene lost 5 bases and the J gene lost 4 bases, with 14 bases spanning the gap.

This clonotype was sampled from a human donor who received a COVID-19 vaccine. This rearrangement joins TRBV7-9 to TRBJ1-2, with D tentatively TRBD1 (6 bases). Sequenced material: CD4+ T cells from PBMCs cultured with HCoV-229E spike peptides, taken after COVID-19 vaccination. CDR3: CASSGFRGAYGYTF. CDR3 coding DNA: TGTGCCAGCAGCGGATTCAGGGGTGCCTATGGCTACACCTTC.